The next 32 T cell receptor beta chains were all read from a single sample in a study of cytomegalovirus exposure and HLA in healthy donors. The PCR contained 60 Vbeta and 13 Jbeta primers. Sequencing used immunoSEQ multiplex PCR; TCRdb keeps in-frame clones, though not all of them. The table lists about 120,000 clones, roughly 70% of them singletons, with less than 3.5% in the top ten. Sequences were obtained from PBMCs. These receptors all stem from a woman aged 40 to 50 in good health and CMV-seropositive.

The rearrangement joins TRBV30 to TRBJ1-1; D is undetermined. V lost 3 bases to trimming and J lost 10 bases, with 24 bases between them. The CDR3 consists of 15 residues. The V gene's germline CDR1 is GTSNPN and CDR2 SVGIG (reference sequence). The CDR3 DNA sequence: TGTGCCTGGAGGGCTCCGGGCAGTGCCCAACGGGGAGCTTTCTTT. It encodes CAWRAPGSAQRGAFF.

This chain joins TRBV28 and TRBJ2-7, with D perhaps matching TRBD1 (6 bases). Germline-derived CDR1 and CDR2 are MDHEN and SYDVKM. The ends were cut back, 3 bases at V and 7 bases at J, with 19 bases in the middle. CDR3 length: 15 amino acids. CDR3 DNA sequence: TGTGCCAGCAGTTTGTCCCTGGACAGAGCCTCGGAGCAGTACTTC. This translates into CASSLSLDRASEQYF. Supplemented by reference TRBV28 and TRBJ2-7, the full variable domain reads DVKVTQSSRYLVKRTGEKVFLECVQDMDHENMFWYRQDPGLGLRLIYFSYDVKMKEKGDIPEGYSVSREKKERFSLILESASTNQTSMYLCASSLSLDRASEQYFGPGTRLTVT.

The rearrangement joins TRBV7-2 to TRBJ2-5, with D maybe TRBD2 (5 bases). Germline assignment: CDR1 SGHTA and CDR2 FQGNSA. Trimming shortened V by 6 bases and J by 5 bases, and 13 bases separated the two germline ends. This CDR3 comprises 13 residues. CDR3 sequence: CASSVEGAETQYF. For the CDR3, the DNA is TGTGCCAGCAGTGTAGAGGGCGCCGAGACCCAGTACTTC. Full variable domain (outside the CDR3, taken from reference TRBV7-2 and TRBJ2-5): GAGVSQSPSNKVTEKGKDVELRCDPISGHTALYWYRQSLGQGLEFLIYFQGNSAPDKSGLPSDRFSAERTGGSVSTLTIQRTQQEDSAVYLCASSVEGAETQYFGPGTRLLVL.

This sequence joins TRBV9 and TRBJ2-1; 9 bases match TRBD1. CDR1 SGDLS and CDR2 YYNGEE come from the germline V gene. Germline trimming cut 5 bases from V and 2 bases from J; bases unmatched to any gene: 5. The CDR3 spans 15 residues. For the CDR3, the DNA is TGTGCCAGCAGTGTTGGGGACAGGGCCTACAATGAGCAGTTCTTC. As protein: CASSVGDRAYNEQFF.

The chain joins TRBV7-3 to TRBJ2-1, with TRBD2 identical over 9 bases. CDR3 size: 15 residues. V was pared by 5 bases and J by 0 bases, with 2 bases of the junction left unmatched. CDR1 is SGHTA, CDR2 FQGTGA, per germline. The CDR3 DNA sequence: TGTGCCAGCAGCGGAGCGGGGGGCTCCTACAATGAGCAGTTCTTC. Translated, it gives CASSGAGGSYNEQFF.

CDR3 in amino acids: CACTKGAPNTEAFF. CDR3 nucleotide sequence: TGTGCCTGTACCAAGGGGGCCCCGAACACTGAAGCTTTCTTT. V usage is TRBV18 and J usage is TRBJ1-1; 7 bases are shared with TRBD1. The length of the CDR3 is 14 residues. Looked up from germline, CDR1 is KGHSH and CDR2 is LQKENI. J gave up 1 base and V 11 bases, and 10 bases lay outside the gene matches.

This chain uses TRBV28 with TRBJ1-1, with D unclear. The V and J ends lost 10 bases and 1 base respectively, with 10 bases between them. This CDR3 has 12 residues. Germline-derived CDR1 and CDR2 are MDHEN and SYDVKM. In DNA form, the CDR3 reads TGTGCCACCTTCTTCGGGAACACTGAAGCTTTCTTT. This gives the protein CATFFGNTEAFF.

The chain joins TRBV6-1 to TRBJ1-1; 7 bases are a match to TRBD1. Germline-derived CDR1 and CDR2 are MNHNS and SASEGT. V lost 2 bases and J lost 7; bases outside the gene matches: 13. The CDR3 loop spans 16 amino acids. The CDR3 DNA sequence: TGTGCCAGCAGTGAACTGTGGACAGGCCTCGGAGGTGAAGCTTTCTTT. Translated, it gives CASSELWTGLGGEAFF.

Here the CDR3 reads CASSQDPGITTNEKLFF. CDR3 DNA: TGCGCCAGCAGCCAAGATCCGGGTATCACAACTAATGAAAAACTGTTTTTT. The rearrangement joins TRBV4-3 to TRBJ1-4; D is undetermined. V gave up 0 bases and J gave up 0 bases, with 11 bases separating them. The germline V gene has CDR1 LGHNA and CDR2 YSLEER. The CDR3 has 17 amino acids.

The rearrangement links TRBV19 to TRBJ2-5; 13 bases fit TRBD2. CDR1 and CDR2 (germline): LNHDA, SQIVND (reference sequence). This CDR3 has 16 residues. Trimming cost V 8 bases and J 0 bases; bases outside gene matches: 6. CDR3 sequence (DNA): TGTGCCAGTTCAGGACTAGCGGGGGTGCACCAAGAGACCCAGTACTTC. Protein product: CASSGLAGVHQETQYF.

The CDR3 nucleotides read TGTGCCAGCAGCTTGGGGGGCCCCAATCAGCCCCAGCATTTT. Protein product: CASSLGGPNQPQHF. The chain combines TRBV5-4 with TRBJ1-5; TRBD1 might be the D (5 bases). The CDR3 covers 14 residues. Germline V CDR1 and CDR2: SGHNT, YYREEE (reference sequence). Trimming cost V 0 bases and J 3 bases, with 7 bases left between them.

V is TRBV27 and J is TRBJ1-5; D remains unclear. The germline V and J ends were trimmed by 8 bases and 1 base, with 12 bases remaining between them. Germline V lookup: CDR1 MNHEY, CDR2 SMNVEV (reference sequence). This CDR3 has 14 residues. Here the CDR3 reads CASGPFGSNQPQHF. The CDR3 nucleotides are TGTGCCAGCGGTCCATTCGGGAGCAATCAGCCCCAGCATTTT.

This clone came up a few times. The rearrangement links TRBV7-2 to TRBJ2-3, with unresolved D. The CDR3 extends over 14 amino acids. Germline V gene lookup returns CDR1 SGHTA and CDR2 FQGNSA. V was trimmed by 3 bases and J by 6 bases, leaving 13 bases between them. Here the CDR3 reads CASSLLVAGDTQYF. CDR3 in DNA: TGTGCCAGCAGCTTGTTGGTAGCTGGGGATACGCAGTATTTT.

This chain connects TRBV13 to TRBJ2-1; the D gene is possibly TRBD2 (5 bases). The CDR3 loop spans 16 amino acids. V was pared by 1 base and J by 0 bases, with 10 bases between. CDR1 PRHDT and CDR2 FYEKMQ come from the germline V gene (reference sequence). DNA of the CDR3: TGTGCCAGCAGCTTAGAAGCGGTGAGCTCCTACAATGAGCAGTTCTTC. Its translation: CASSLEAVSSYNEQFF.

This chain joins TRBV12-2 and TRBJ2-1; whether TRBD2, the table's D call, matches the DNA was not checked. TRBV12-2 is a documented pseudogene. The CDR3 sequence is 17 residues long. As DNA, the CDR3 is TGTGCAAGTCGCTTCCTAGACCTAGCGGGGCACTACAATGAGCAGTTCTTC. Its translation: CASRFLDLAGHYNEQFF.

The gene calls are TRBV5-4 and TRBJ1-5; 7 bases line up with TRBD1. The germline gives CDR1 SGHNT, CDR2 YYREEE (reference sequence). This CDR3 contains 13 residues. The J segment lost 7 bases and the V segment lost 2 bases, leaving 3 bases of the junction unmatched. The DNA of the CDR3 is TGTGCCAGCAGCTTACAGGGGATGCAGCCCCAGCATTTT. The encoded protein is CASSLQGMQPQHF.

V usage is TRBV18 and J usage is TRBJ2-3; D is perhaps TRBD1 (6 bases). In germline, CDR1 is KGHSH, CDR2 LQKENI. V lost 4 bases and J 9 bases, leaving 14 bases between the germline ends. This CDR3 is built from 13 residues. CDR3 DNA sequence: TGTGCCAGCTCACTTGGGGACACAATGACGCAGTATTTT. Its protein is CASSLGDTMTQYF. Filled out from reference TRBV18 and TRBJ2-3, the complete variable domain reads NAGVMQNPRHLVRRRGQEARLRCSPMKGHSHVYWYRQLPEEGLKFMVYLQKENIIDESGMPKERFSAEFPKEGPSILRIQQVVRGDSAAYFCASSLGDTMTQYFGPGTRLTVL.

The chain has TRBV7-9 and TRBJ1-2; 7 nucleotides line up with TRBD1. The CDR3 runs to 15 residues. Germline CDR1 reads SEHNR; CDR2 reads FQNEAQ (reference sequence). Trimming cost V 3 bases and J 9 bases; bases outside gene matches: 13. This CDR3 is CASSFPGQTADSYTF. Here the CDR3 DNA reads TGTGCCAGCAGCTTTCCGGGACAGACGGCCGATAGCTACACCTTC.

This chain joins TRBV13 and TRBJ1-1; tentative D call: TRBD1 (6 bases). Germline CDR1 and CDR2: PRHDT and FYEKMQ (reference sequence). V lost 7 bases and J 4 bases, leaving 19 bases between the germline ends. The CDR3 consists of 15 residues. In nucleotides, the CDR3 is TGTGCCAGCACCCTAACTCCAGGGGCCCTCACTGAAGCTTTCTTT. Protein product: CASTLTPGALTEAFF.

J is TRBJ1-2 and V is TRBV5-6; D possibly corresponds to TRBD1 (6 bases). This CDR3 comprises 14 residues. V dropped 6 bases and J dropped 0 bases, with 12 bases sitting between them. Germline V gene lookup returns CDR1 SGHDT and CDR2 YYEEEE. The CDR3 DNA is TGTGCCAGCACCGGGGACATGTCTAACTATGGCTACACCTTC. It yields the protein CASTGDMSNYGYTF.

Comment on this clone: This CDR3 is also generated by other DNA sequences in the sample. The chain uses TRBV25-1 and TRBJ1-3; 8 bases align to TRBD1. CDR3 length: 15 amino acids. The J segment lost 4 bases and the V segment lost 6 bases, leaving 8 bases of the junction unmatched. The germline V gene encodes CDR1 MGHDK and CDR2 SYGVNS. This CDR3 reads CASSPTGEQGNTIYF. CDR3 bases: TGTGCCAGCAGCCCGACAGGGGAACAGGGAAACACCATATATTTT.

V gene TRBV19 combines with J gene TRBJ1-5; D unresolved. Germline CDR1 reads LNHDA; CDR2 reads SQIVND (reference sequence). This CDR3 has 12 amino acids. V was shortened by 7 bases and J by 4 bases, with 8 bases between the two germline ends. The CDR3, as DNA: TGTGCCAGTACTTGGGAGAATCAGCCCCAGCATTTT. Its protein is CASTWENQPQHF. Full variable domain (rest looked up from reference TRBV19 and TRBJ1-5): DGGITQSPKYLFRKEGQNVTLSCEQNLNHDAMYWYRQDPGQGLRLIYYSQIVNDFQKGDIAEGYSVSREKKESFPLTVTSAQKNPTAFYLCASTWENQPQHFGDGTRLSIL.

This clone has only one observation. The sample carries other DNA sequences with the same CDR3. J is TRBJ1-5 and V is TRBV4-3, with TRBD1 as a possible D gene (5 bases). In germline, CDR1 is LGHNA, CDR2 YSLEER. The V gene lost 0 bases and the J gene lost 3 bases, with 9 bases spanning the gap. The CDR3 is 15 amino acids. CDR3 DNA: TGCGCCAGCAGCCAAGATAGGGGCCCCAATCAGCCCCAGCATTTT. Residues: CASSQDRGPNQPQHF.

The gene calls are TRBV10-3 and TRBJ1-2; no clear D. Germline assignment: CDR1 ENHRY and CDR2 SYGVKD. V was trimmed by 8 bases and J by 2 bases, leaving 15 bases between them. The CDR3 length is 14 residues. CDR3 sequence reads: CAIRPEGVNYGYTF. The CDR3 coding sequence is TGTGCCATCCGTCCCGAGGGCGTAAACTATGGCTACACCTTC.

J is TRBJ1-1 and V is TRBV4-3; D is perhaps TRBD1 (5 bases). With 0 bases removed from V and 4 bases from J, the gap between germline ends came to 21 bases. CDR1 is LGHNA, CDR2 YSLEER, per germline. The CDR3 consists of 18 residues. CDR3 residues: CASSQDLWQGYIGTEAFF. DNA for the CDR3: TGCGCCAGCAGCCAAGATCTTTGGCAGGGCTATATAGGCACTGAAGCTTTCTTT.

In its sample, this clone was seen a few times. V and J are TRBV4-1 and TRBJ2-1; maybe TRBD1 (6 bases). V was cut by 0 bases and J by 2 bases, with 17 bases left in between. This CDR3 contains 18 residues. CDR1 MGHRA and CDR2 YSYEKL come from the germline V gene. The CDR3 bases are TGCGCCAGCAGCCAAGATAATCTAGGGGGAGTCCCCTACAATGAGCAGTTCTTC. Its translation is CASSQDNLGGVPYNEQFF.

The chain combines TRBV4-2 with TRBJ2-3, with a weak D call TRBD2 (7 bases). Trimming removed 4 bases at V and 6 bases at J, with 17 bases between. CDR3 length: 15 residues. Germline V lookup: CDR1 LGHNA, CDR2 YNFKEQ. The CDR3 region has the DNA TGTGCCAGCAGCCCAGGGAGGGGGGTCTTGGATACGCAGTATTTT. Protein sequence: CASSPGRGVLDTQYF.

The gene calls are TRBV28 and TRBJ2-7, with a tentative D call TRBD1 (5 bases). Deletions cut 5 bases from V and 0 bases from J, with 11 bases between. The CDR3 loop spans 14 amino acids. The germline CDR1 and CDR2 sequences are MDHEN and SYDVKM. The CDR3 DNA sequence: TGTGCCAGCAGTAACAGGCACAGCTCCTACGAGCAGTACTTC. As protein: CASSNRHSSYEQYF.

The chain uses TRBV2 and TRBJ1-1, with D possibly being TRBD1 (6 bases). The length of the CDR3 is 15 residues. Germline V gene lookup returns CDR1 SNHLY and CDR2 FYNNEI. The ends were cut back, 4 bases at V and 1 base at J, with 13 bases in the middle. In nucleotides, the CDR3 is TGTGCCAGCAGTGTACGCAGGGGCGCGAACACTGAAGCTTTCTTT. Translated: CASSVRRGANTEAFF.

The V gene is TRBV7-2, the J gene TRBJ1-4, with 7 bases matching TRBD1. Germline V gene lookup returns CDR1 SGHTA and CDR2 FQGNSA. The CDR3 totals 15 residues. After removal of 2 bases from V and 8 bases from J, the junction contained 8 bases not matched to a gene. The CDR3 is CASSLWPGGGEKLFF. CDR3 in DNA: TGTGCCAGCAGCTTATGGCCAGGGGGAGGAGAAAAACTGTTTTTT.

Only a few counts were recorded for this clone. CDR3 bases: TGTGCCAGCAGCCAAGATGGGTTGCGGGGGGGCACAGATACGCAGTATTTT. It yields the protein CASSQDGLRGGTDTQYF. The V gene is TRBV4-2, the J gene TRBJ2-3; 8 bases map to TRBD2. The CDR3 is 17 residues long. The V gene's germline CDR1 is LGHNA and CDR2 YNFKEQ. V lost 0 bases to trimming and J lost 1 base; unmatched junction nucleotides: 6.

V and J are TRBV7-8 and TRBJ1-4; a weak D match, TRBD1 (5 bases). This CDR3 is 16 amino acids long. Looked up from germline, CDR1 is SGHVS and CDR2 is FQNEAQ. The V and J ends lost 4 bases and 8 bases respectively, with 20 bases between them. The CDR3 DNA sequence: TGTGCCAGCAGCTCCCCGTCGGGGGGAAGGCACGAAAAACTGTTTTTT. Protein product: CASSSPSGGRHEKLFF.